Sequencing of this T cell receptor beta chain was carried out in a study of T cell responses to AZD1222 COVID-19 vaccine. About this clone: Its antigen remains unidentified.

Germline CDR1 and CDR2: MDHEN and SYDVKM. The CDR3 loop spans 14 amino acids. V shed 7 bases and J shed 5 bases, with 17 bases lying between them. Assay: immunoSEQ multiplex PCR; the TCRdb copy retains only in-frame clones and omits some. Among roughly 120,000 clones listed, around 90% were seen once. Study-level findings and limits: Donors skewed white British and female; clonal diversity was possibly underestimated. Without day 14 samples, only post-peak T cell repertoires were studied. Researchers report vaccine-associated CD4 TCRs spanning spike, with dominance at 160-218 and 743-854.

The sequencing here drew on peripheral blood, taken on day 0 of MenACWY control vaccination. The chain links TRBV28 to TRBJ2-5, with a weak D call TRBD2 (5 bases). The source is an adult in good health. The CDR3 loop reads CASNLGGGRETQYF. CDR3 sequence (DNA): TGTGCCAGCAATCTAGGCGGAGGCCGGGAGACCCAGTACTTC.